These 20 T cell receptor beta chains came from one sample sequenced in a study of patients and donors after allogeneic stem cell transplantation. TCRdb itself ran the RT-PCR reads through MiXCR, one entry per CDR3 protein. The sample lists 900,000 to 1,000,000 distinct CDR3 sequences; roughly 18% were seen once. Sequenced input: blood, either unsorted or a sorted T cell fraction (not recorded which). The receptors were sampled from a human donor who was either an allogeneic HSCT recipient or a stem cell or donor lymphocyte infusion donor (not recorded which). It is not recorded whose cells these are; they may come from a transplant donor.

The chain carries TRBV21-1 and TRBJ2-1; TRBD2, the table's D call, was not compared with the DNA. TRBV21-1 is deemed a pseudogene. This CDR3 is built from 16 residues. Written as DNA, the CDR3 is TGTGCCAGCAGCCCTAAGCGGGTTAGCTCCTACAATGAGCAGTTCTTC. Translating gives CASSPKRVSSYNEQFF.

This chain links TRBV20-1 with TRBJ1-5; D call uncertain. V lost 6 bases and J 3 bases, leaving 24 bases between the germline ends. The CDR3 has 17 residues. CDR1 is DFQATT and CDR2 is SNEGSKA in the germline V gene (reference sequence). The CDR3 here is CSALSPWAGENNQPQHF. CDR3 bases: TGCAGTGCCCTCTCCCCCTGGGCCGGGGAAAACAATCAGCCCCAGCATTTT.

This clonotype was picked up a small number of times. The V gene is TRBV5-8, the J gene TRBJ2-3, with 10 bases lining up with TRBD1. The CDR3 is 16 residues long. Germline-derived CDR1 and CDR2 are SGHTS and YDEGEE. V was clipped by 4 bases and J by 1 base; unmatched bases: 6. The CDR3 loop reads CASSQGQGLGTDTQYF. The CDR3 nucleotides read TGTGCCAGCAGCCAGGGACAGGGGTTGGGCACAGATACGCAGTATTTT.

This chain connects TRBV3-1 to TRBJ2-1; TRBD1 is a possible D gene (7 bases). The CDR3 consists of 15 residues. Looked up from germline, CDR1 is LGHDT and CDR2 is YNNKEL (reference sequence). V lost 2 bases and J 9 bases, leaving 17 bases between the germline ends. The CDR3 sequence: CASSQRGQGGGEQFF. The CDR3 nucleotides read TGTGCCAGCAGCCAAAGGGGGCAGGGGGGTGGTGAGCAGTTCTTC.

This clonotype was seen a few times. The genes are TRBV5-1 and TRBJ2-3; D might be TRBD1 or TRBD2, each matching 5 bases. The CDR3 runs to 14 residues. The V end lost 4 bases, the J end lost 6 bases, and 15 bases lay between the germline ends. CDR1 and CDR2 (germline): SGHRS, YFSETQ. The CDR3 here is CASSPGLYGDTQYF. DNA for the CDR3: TGCGCCAGCAGCCCGGGGCTCTATGGGGATACGCAGTATTTT.

The V and J genes are TRBV6-5 and TRBJ2-1; the match to TRBD1 covers 9 bases. Per the germline V gene, CDR1 is MNHEY and CDR2 is SVGAGI. Germline trimming cut 2 bases from V and 7 bases from J; bases unmatched to any gene: 6. The CDR3 is 15 amino acids. The DNA of the CDR3 is TGTGCCAGCAGTTACGCGGGACAGGGCATTAATGAGCAGTTCTTC. This encodes CASSYAGQGINEQFF.

This chain's CDR3 is CASSKGFTSGDYNEQFF. For the CDR3, the DNA is TGTGCCAGCAGCAAAGGATTTACTAGCGGAGATTACAATGAGCAGTTCTTC. The rearrangement links TRBV21-1 to TRBJ2-1; TRBD2 is the table's D call, not checked against the DNA. TRBV21-1 is annotated as a pseudogene. CDR3 size: 17 residues.

CDR3 coding DNA: TGCGCCAGCAGCCCCAGGGGGCAACAGCCCCAGCATTTT. This translates into CASSPRGQQPQHF. The chain has TRBV5-1 and TRBJ1-5, with 8 bases that match TRBD1. Looked up from germline, CDR1 is SGHRS and CDR2 is YFSETQ. This CDR3 is built from 13 residues. The junction had 4 bases not matched to a gene; V was cut back by 4 bases and J by 7 bases. Complete variable domain (other parts from reference TRBV5-1 and TRBJ1-5): KAGVTQTPRYLIKTRGQQVTLSCSPISGHRSVSWYQQTPGQGLQFLFEYFSETQRNKGNFPGRFSGRQFSNSRSEMNVSTLELGDSALYLCASSPRGQQPQHFGDGTRLSIL.

This clonotype was recorded a few times. V usage is TRBV18 and J usage is TRBJ1-2, with 10 positions matching TRBD1. Germline assignment: CDR1 KGHSH and CDR2 LQKENI. This CDR3 has 17 amino acids. After removal of 3 bases from V and 2 bases from J, the junction contained 9 bases not matched to a gene. CDR3 protein: CASSPTGGGTQNYGYTF. CDR3 nucleotide sequence: TGTGCCAGCTCACCGACAGGGGGCGGAACTCAGAACTATGGCTACACCTTC.

The chain couples TRBV11-1 to TRBJ1-2; perhaps TRBD1 as D (5 bases). V gave up 1 base and J gave up 5 bases, with 11 bases separating them. Germline CDR1 reads SGHAT; CDR2 reads FQDESV (reference sequence). CDR3 length: 14 residues. Here the CDR3 reads CASSLGGTEYGYTF. The CDR3, as DNA: TGTGCCAGCAGCTTAGGAGGGACTGAGTATGGCTACACCTTC.

The table lists this clonotype with a few counts. The chain has TRBV5-1 and TRBJ1-1; D gene ambiguous. This CDR3 region has 12 residues. The germline V gene has CDR1 SGHRS and CDR2 YFSETQ. Trimming stripped 0 bases from V and 10 bases from J, with 10 bases between. The DNA for the CDR3 is TGCGCCAGCAGCTTGGGGACGTCACGAGCTTTCTTT. Protein sequence: CASSLGTSRAFF.

This sequence joins TRBV7-2 and TRBJ2-1; 7 bases match TRBD2. The CDR3 loop spans 17 amino acids. Per the germline V gene, CDR1 is SGHTA and CDR2 is FQGNSA. The V gene end was trimmed by 0 bases and the J gene end by 4 bases; junction bases not matched to a gene: 9. CDR3 in DNA: TGTGCCAGCAGCTTAGCAAGTGCGGGGGTTGTTTACAATGAGCAGTTCTTC. It yields the protein CASSLASAGVVYNEQFF.

This clonotype was observed a handful of times. The chain recombines TRBV10-3 with TRBJ1-1; possibly TRBD1 for D (5 bases). Trimming left V 0 bases short and J 9 bases short, with 29 bases between. The CDR3 contains 19 residues. Germline loops: CDR1 ENHRY, CDR2 SYGVKD. CDR3 protein: CAISESEGEGMWPESQAFF. CDR3 coding DNA: TGTGCCATCAGTGAGTCGGAAGGAGAGGGGATGTGGCCAGAATCACAAGCTTTCTTT.

The chain joins TRBV5-6 to TRBJ2-1, with TRBD2 matching over 7 bases. CDR3 size: 17 residues. Unmatched junction bases numbered 15, after V lost 2 bases and J lost 7 bases. Germline V gene data show CDR1 as SGHDT and CDR2 as YYEEEE. The CDR3 DNA follows: TGTGCCAGCAGCTTAGGTGTGCGGACTAGAGGGAAGAATGAGCAGTTCTTC. It codes for CASSLGVRTRGKNEQFF. The full variable domain, rest sourced from reference TRBV5-6 and TRBJ2-1, is DAGVTQSPTHLIKTRGQQVTLRCSPKSGHDTVSWYQQALGQGPQFIFQYYEEEERQRGNFPDRFSGHQFPNYSSELNVNALLLGDSALYLCASSLGVRTRGKNEQFFGPGTRLTVL.

The chain carries TRBV12-3 or TRBV12-4 and TRBJ2-1; D gene unclear. The V end lost 2 bases, the J end lost 2 bases, and 7 bases lay between the germline ends. The CDR3 is 14 amino acids. In DNA form, the CDR3 reads TGTGCCAGCAGTTTAAGTACTACCTACAATGAGCAGTTCTTC. Amino acids: CASSLSTTYNEQFF.

This clonotype was counted only a few times. The rearrangement uses TRBV4-2 and TRBJ2-6; 7 nucleotides line up with TRBD1. Trimming at V came to 3 bases and at J to 2 bases, leaving 4 bases not matched to a gene. The CDR3 consists of 16 residues. Germline CDR1 reads LGHNA; CDR2 reads YNFKEQ. DNA of the CDR3: TGTGCCAGCAGCCATGAACAGGGGACTGGGGCCAACGTCCTGACTTTC. Its translation: CASSHEQGTGANVLTF.

This chain joins TRBV4-3 and TRBJ2-7; the match to TRBD1 covers 7 bases. Per the germline V gene, CDR1 is LGHNA and CDR2 is YSLEER. With V trimmed by 4 bases and J by 3 bases, 12 bases remained unmatched. The CDR3 is 16 residues long. The CDR3 sequence is CASSPQKGQTYYEQYF. CDR3 coding DNA: TGCGCCAGCAGCCCCCAAAAGGGACAGACCTACTACGAGCAGTACTTC.

V gene TRBV25-1 combines with J gene TRBJ1-2, with 7 bases aligning to TRBD1. The CDR3 length is 16 residues. CDR1 is MGHDK and CDR2 is SYGVNS in the germline V gene. V shed 6 bases, J shed 1 base, and the junction held 11 bases outside the gene matches. The CDR3 spells CASRGDRALINYGYTF. The CDR3 DNA follows: TGTGCCAGCAGGGGTGACAGGGCATTAATTAACTATGGCTACACCTTC.

CDR3 loop: CASRRDRKRTGELFF. CDR3 DNA sequence: TGTGCCAGCAGGAGGGACCGGAAGCGAACCGGGGAGCTGTTTTTT. The chain uses TRBV2 and TRBJ2-2; D is perhaps TRBD1 or TRBD2 (5 bases each). Trimming removed 6 bases from V and 5 bases from J, with 16 bases in between. The CDR3 contains 15 residues. CDR1 and CDR2 from the germline V gene are SNHLY and FYNNEI.

This clonotype was counted only a few times. The gene calls are TRBV12-3 or TRBV12-4 and TRBJ1-1, with D uncertain. Trimming left V 1 base short and J 0 bases short, with 12 bases between. CDR3 size: 16 residues. In DNA form, the CDR3 reads TGTGCCAGCAGTTTAGGCAGGCCAGGATTGAACACTGAAGCTTTCTTT. Translating it yields CASSLGRPGLNTEAFF.